This T cell receptor beta chain originates from a study of blood T cell repertoires in COVID-19. V lost 4 bases and J lost 0; bases outside the gene matches: 4. The germline V gene has CDR1 SGHNT and CDR2 YYREEE (reference sequence). This CDR3 is built from 16 residues. Method: immunoSEQ multiplex PCR; TCRdb's copy keeps in-frame clones and lacks some. Among about 50,000 clones listed, approximately 85% were seen once. The J gene is TRBJ1-1, the V gene TRBV5-4, with 12 bases that match TRBD1. Sequencing was done on a sample of peripheral blood. The sequence came from a man aged 55-75 years with acute or convalescent COVID-19. CDR3 in DNA: TGTGCCAGCAGCCTCGGGACAGGGGGCCTGAACACTGAAGCTTTCTTT. Translation gives CASSLGTGGLNTEAFF.